The 8 T cell receptor beta chains given below trace back to one sample, sequenced in a study of CD8+ T cells in alopecia areata. TCR sequencing used cDNA made by reverse transcription of extracted RNA. Here immunoSEQ multiplex PCR was the method, and the copy in TCRdb shows in-frame clones only, minus some. The table lists hundreds of thousands of clones, about two thirds of them singletons. Source: CD4+ T cells sorted from blood, taken at week 0. The receptor set was obtained from a human donor with alopecia areata.

V and J are TRBV29-1 and TRBJ2-2; D not resolved. The CDR3 sequence is 13 residues long. Germline V gene data show CDR1 as SQVTM and CDR2 as ANQGSEA. The germline V and J ends were trimmed by 4 bases and 3 bases, with 9 bases remaining between them. Written as DNA, the CDR3 is TGCAGCGTTGGAGTCACTTACACCGGGGAGCTGTTTTTT. Its translation is CSVGVTYTGELFF.

V is TRBV30 and J is TRBJ1-1; TRBD1 matches 7 bases. The CDR3 loop spans 14 amino acids. CDR1 and CDR2 (germline): GTSNPN, SVGIG (reference sequence). The junction had 6 bases not matched to a gene; V was cut back by 1 base and J by 4 bases. The CDR3 sequence is CAWSGTGWGTEAFF. The CDR3 DNA reads TGTGCCTGGAGTGGGACAGGCTGGGGCACTGAAGCTTTCTTT.

V and J are TRBV15 and TRBJ1-5; the match to TRBD1 covers 7 bases. With V trimmed by 3 bases and J by 0 bases, 5 bases remained unmatched. The CDR3 consists of 16 residues. Germline V gene lookup returns CDR1 LNHNV and CDR2 YYDKDF (reference sequence). CDR3 nucleotide sequence: TGTGCCACCAGCAGGGCACAGGGGATTAGCAATCAGCCCCAGCATTTT. Translation: CATSRAQGISNQPQHF.

The rearrangement uses TRBV2 and TRBJ1-2; 8 bases agree with TRBD1. CDR3 length equals 14 residues. Germline lookup yields CDR1 SNHLY and CDR2 FYNNEI. V trimming: 5 bases; J trimming: 8 bases; junction bases outside the gene matches: 10. The CDR3 loop is CASSSDRANGGYTF. For the CDR3, the DNA is TGTGCCAGCAGTTCGGACAGGGCGAATGGGGGCTACACCTTC.

The rearrangement uses TRBV29-1 and TRBJ2-2; 8 bases fit TRBD2. This CDR3 is built from 15 residues. CDR1 is SQVTM, CDR2 ANQGSEA, per germline. After removal of 4 bases from V and 0 bases from J, the junction contained 4 bases not matched to a gene. CDR3 amino acids: CSVGRAGANTGELFF. CDR3 sequence (DNA): TGCAGCGTTGGAAGAGCGGGGGCGAACACCGGGGAGCTGTTTTTT.

The rearrangement links TRBV29-1 to TRBJ2-5; no clear D gene. CDR3 length: 13 amino acids. The V end was cut by 4 bases, the J end by 2 bases, with 11 bases between. The germline gives CDR1 SQVTM, CDR2 ANQGSEA. DNA of the CDR3: TGCAGCGTTGGTAGAGGAAAGCAAGAGACCCAGTACTTC. The encoded protein is CSVGRGKQETQYF.

This rearrangement joins TRBV5-1 to TRBJ1-5; D is undetermined. Trimming left V 0 bases short and J 5 bases short, with 6 bases between. Germline CDR1 SGHRS, CDR2 YFSETQ. CDR3 length: 13 amino acids. Written as DNA, the CDR3 is TGCGCCAGCAGCTTGGGGGATTATCAGCCCCAGCATTTT. It encodes CASSLGDYQPQHF.

The rearrangement joins TRBV30 to TRBJ1-1, with 8 positions matching TRBD1. The CDR3 spans 14 residues. V shed 5 bases, J shed 10 bases, and the junction held 15 bases outside the gene matches. CDR1 GTSNPN and CDR2 SVGIG come from the germline V gene (reference sequence). The CDR3 DNA follows: TGTGCCTGGGCAACGGACAGGGCCCGAGTGGCAGCTTTCTTT. Protein sequence: CAWATDRARVAAFF.